This T cell receptor beta chain was profiled in a study of T cells after yellow fever vaccination. Study outcomes and limitations: Most clones from primary vaccination resurfaced after the booster (approximately 95% CD4, approximately 88% CD8). There was a possibility that FACS-sorted repertoires contained abundant clonotypes contaminating from the bulk population.

MiXCR, run by TCRdb on the 5' RACE reads, gives a single entry per CDR3 protein. The data contain 200,000 to 300,000 distinct CDR3 sequences, 3.6% of them singletons. This clonotype was found many times. Antigen specificity is unknown. The CDR3 extends over 15 amino acids. The junction had 10 bases not matched to a gene; V was cut back by 5 bases and J by 6 bases. Germline assignment: CDR1 SGHRS and CDR2 YFSETQ. The rearrangement uses TRBV5-1 and TRBJ2-2; 7 bases map to TRBD2. The sequence was obtained from a man younger than 35 who received the YFV17D yellow fever vaccine. Sequencing used PBMCs, obtained 15 days after the yellow fever booster vaccination. CDR3 sequence reads: CASRTGTTVAGELFF. As DNA, the CDR3 is TGCGCCAGCAGGACCGGGACTACAGTTGCCGGGGAGCTGTTTTTT.